This is a list of T cell receptor beta chains from one sample in a study of Ad26.COV2.S vaccination and SARS-CoV-2 variants. Assay: immunoSEQ multiplex PCR; the TCRdb copy retains only in-frame clones and omits some. The sample includes some 480,000 clones, around 88% of them seen just once. The source material was peripheral blood, sampled in a trial of Ad26.COV2.S vaccine versus placebo. Receptors originate from a person between 18 and 65 years old who received the Ad26.COV2.S COVID-19 vaccine or a placebo. The CDR3 runs from the conserved cysteine through the conserved F or W.

V,J,CDR3
TRBV4-2,TRBJ2-7,CASSQEVVSRAEQYF
TRBV10-3,TRBJ2-1,CAISDVLAGVDNEQFF
TRBV27,TRBJ2-5,CASRRDKETQYF
TRBV28,TRBJ2-1,CASSPTQGILSYNEQFF
TRBV28,TRBJ1-5,CASSLSVRGRAQHF
TRBV5-1,TRBJ1-1,CASSLMPDMNTEAFF
TRBV28,TRBJ2-1,CASSAPGLVANEQFF
TRBV28,TRBJ1-1,CASKVLRRTEAFF
TRBV14,TRBJ1-6,CASSQTGGGSPLHF
TRBV24-1,TRBJ2-1,CATSDRAGGQYNEQFF
TRBV7-3,TRBJ1-6,CASSLLDSPGSPLHF
TRBV12-3/TRBV12-4,TRBJ1-6,CASATGFSPLHF
TRBV5-8,TRBJ2-2,CASSFWGDVGELFF
TRBV7-8,TRBJ2-2,CASSSPGPRTGELFF
TRBV9,TRBJ2-1,CASSVATGHGNEQFF
TRBV19,TRBJ2-3,CASSIGGGTDTQYF
TRBV3-1/TRBV3-2,TRBJ2-5,CASSQDRDRSFRQETQYF
TRBV30,TRBJ1-3,CAWTPGSGNTIYF
TRBV19,TRBJ1-5,CASSMSWEGNQPQHF
TRBV28,TRBJ2-1,CASRLDPTRFYNEQFF
TRBV3-1/TRBV3-2,TRBJ1-1,CASSHLGWGLNTEAFF
TRBV5-1,TRBJ2-7,CASSLGQVGYEQYF
TRBV28,TRBJ2-5,CASSVTRAQETQYF
TRBV10-2,TRBJ2-3,CASSETSSGRARNTQYF